The present TCR beta chain was sequenced within a study of T cells in Graves' hyperthyroidism and ophthalmopathy. Overall study context: Peripheral blood was drawn at first diagnosis, prior to all treatment. Study findings and constraints: Ophthalmopathy cases were set apart from stable hyperthyroidism by a 13 V-J model.

The study excluded patients with uncontrolled infection, other autoimmune disease, pregnancy or lactation. PBMCs were sourced from roughly 9.1 ml fresh peripheral blood. CDR1 is SNHLY and CDR2 is FYNNEI in the germline V gene. This CDR3 is built from 14 residues. Losses at the gene ends were 6 bases for V and 7 bases for J; bases not matched to a gene: 9. TCR beta CDR3 regions were amplified from RNA transcripts. In the first-round RT-PCR of the TCR CDR3, the HTBI primer set was used. TCRdb reanalysed the multiplex PCR reads using MiXCR and keeps one entry per CDR3 protein. The data show roughly 500,000 distinct CDR3 sequences, about 20% seen once. With respect to this clonotype: Its antigen remains unknown.

The genes are TRBV2 and TRBJ1-5; 7 bases line up with TRBD1. The receptor comes from a woman between 65 and 79 years old with Graves' ophthalmopathy. Sequencing was carried out using blood. The CDR3 here is CASRPGTVTQPQHF. In DNA form, the CDR3 reads TGTGCCAGCAGACCCGGGACAGTCACCCAGCCCCAGCATTTT.